The T cell receptor beta chain described here comes from a study of Ad26.COV2.S vaccination and SARS-CoV-2 variants. In the study overall: Sample donor was a member of the COV1001 Ad26.COV2.S trial arm. Donor got 5x10^10 or 1x10^11 viral particles of Ad26.COV2.S.

Treatment specified: some 20 received Ad26.COV2.S at low or high dose, single or two shots; 5 received placebo; per-sample allocation not given. The investigators took samples on day 63 after the first vaccine or placebo injection. Findings and caveats of the study: The authors reported substantial breadth in spike-specific CD8+ and CD4+ T cell responses after vaccination.

TCRdb's copy holds only in-frame clones and misses some; the assay was immunoSEQ multiplex PCR. The sample lists about 350,000 clones, approximately 86% occurring once. In the case of this clone: Its antigen is unknown.

The V end was cut by 6 bases, the J end by 10 bases, with 22 bases between. The CDR3 runs to 15 residues. Germline loops: CDR1 SNHLY, CDR2 FYNNEI. The V and J genes are TRBV2 and TRBJ2-1, with D possibly being TRBD1 (5 bases). The source was peripheral blood, collected in a trial of Ad26.COV2.S vaccine versus placebo. This receptor was identified in a person between 18 and 65 years old who received the Ad26.COV2.S COVID-19 vaccine or a placebo. CDR3 residues: CASSVGRGGALEQFF. The CDR3 DNA sequence: TGTGCCAGCAGCGTAGGTAGGGGTGGGGCACTGGAGCAGTTCTTC.